Listed below are T cell receptor beta chains from one sample, sequenced in a study of T-cell memory formation after mild COVID-19. TCRdb used MiXCR to reprocess the 5' RACE reads, holding one entry per CDR3 protein. The sample holds around 300,000 distinct CDR3 sequences; 8.2% are singletons and the top ten take about 20%. The sequencing input was PBMCs or a T cell subset sorted from them (not recorded which). The receptor source for this set is a man in his late teens or twenties who had mild COVID-19 (a few samples of this study predate the infection). Cell type and time point are not known. CDR3s include the opening cysteine and the closing phenylalanine or tryptophan. D genes are given only for firm matches. Part of the rows lack a size; the others show once, few, many or a class for expanded clones.

size	J	length	D	V	DNA	CDR3
-	TRBJ2-3	15	TRBD2	TRBV5-8	TGTGCCAGCAGCTTGAACGGGGGGGCCGCTAATACGCAGTATTTT	CASSLNGGAANTQYF
-	TRBJ1-2	17	TRBD1	TRBV10-3	TGTGCCATCAGTGAGCCCAAGGAAGGCAGGGGGCGCTGGGGCTACACCTTC	CAISEPKEGRGRWGYTF
-	TRBJ2-1	14	-	TRBV5-1	TGCGCCAGCACCGGGGGACCTGACTACAATGAGCAGTTCTTC	CASTGGPDYNEQFF
few	TRBJ2-3	15	TRBD2	TRBV29-1	TGCAGCGTTGAAGTGGGGCGGGGGGGCCCAGATACGCAGTATTTT	CSVEVGRGGPDTQYF
-	TRBJ2-7	13	-	TRBV12-5	TGTGCTAGTGGTAAGGGGTTGGCCTACGAGCAGTACTTC	CASGKGLAYEQYF
many	TRBJ1-2	17	-	TRBV7-9	TGTGCCAGCAGCTCAGCAGAGGGCAGGGGATTTGAGTATGGCTACACCTTC	CASSSAEGRGFEYGYTF
few	TRBJ1-2	14	TRBD1	TRBV5-1	TGCGCCAGCAGCATGCAGGGGGCCCACTATGGCTACACCTTC	CASSMQGAHYGYTF
-	TRBJ2-7	15	-	TRBV4-3	TGCGCCAGCAGCCCGGGGCAGACCGGCTCCTACGAGCAGTACTTC	CASSPGQTGSYEQYF
many	TRBJ2-5	14	-	TRBV6-5	TGTGCCAGCAGTTACGGACCGGTCCAAGAGACCCAGTACTTC	CASSYGPVQETQYF
-	TRBJ2-2	15	-	TRBV5-4	TGTGCCAGCAGCGTCCTACTGGCGAACACCGGGGAGCTGTTTTTT	CASSVLLANTGELFF
few	TRBJ1-2	15	TRBD1	TRBV7-6	TGTGCCAGCAGCTCAGGACAGGGCAGAGGCCATGGCTACACCTTC	CASSSGQGRGHGYTF
many	TRBJ1-6	13	-	TRBV6-6	TGTGCCAGCTCCGGGTCACCTAATTCACCCCTCCACTTT	CASSGSPNSPLHF
many	TRBJ2-3	14	TRBD2	TRBV7-2	TGTGCCAGCAGCCGGGACTATTACACAGATACGCAGTATTTT	CASSRDYYTDTQYF
few	TRBJ1-5	15	-	TRBV5-8	TGTGCCAGCAGCAGCGGGAGTTATAGCAATCAGCCCCAGCATTTT	CASSSGSYSNQPQHF
few	TRBJ2-5	15	TRBD1	TRBV5-1	TGCGCCAGGAGCCAACTCCGGGACAGTCAAGAGACCCAGTACTTC	CARSQLRDSQETQYF
few	TRBJ2-1	11	-	TRBV30	TGTGCCTGGATACTTCAGAATGAGCAGTTCTTC	CAWILQNEQFF
many	TRBJ1-6	13	-	TRBV6-6	TGTGCCAGCAGTTGGGAGGGGAATTCACCCCTCCACTTT	CASSWEGNSPLHF
few	TRBJ2-1	15	TRBD1	TRBV7-8	TGTGCCAGCAGCGCCGGGACAGGGACCTACAATGAGCAGTTCTTC	CASSAGTGTYNEQFF
-	TRBJ1-1	12	-	TRBV7-9	TGTGCCAGCAGCTTATCGGACAGTGAAGCTTTCTTT	CASSLSDSEAFF
few	TRBJ1-2	15	TRBD1	TRBV15	TGTGCCACCAGCAGAGATCTAGGGGGCCCGGGTGGCTACACCTTC	CATSRDLGGPGGYTF
few	TRBJ2-1	14	-	TRBV20-1	TGCAGTGCTAGCGGGGCGGGCCCCTACAATGAGCAGTTCTTC	CSASGAGPYNEQFF
-	TRBJ1-3	14	-	TRBV20-1	TGCAGTGCTAGAGATTTCGGGCAGGGTGACACCATATATTTT	CSARDFGQGDTIYF
many	TRBJ1-5	15	-	TRBV7-2	TGTGCCAGCAGCCGCCTGAGTGGAGTCAATCAGCCCCAGCATTTT	CASSRLSGVNQPQHF
many	TRBJ2-3	19	-	TRBV24-1	TGTGCCACCAGTGATGGGGGAGGTAGCGGAGGCTGGGGCACAGATACGCAGTATTTT	CATSDGGGSGGWGTDTQYF
-	TRBJ2-1	14	-	TRBV7-7	TGTGCCAGCAGCTTACGGGACACTTACAATGAGCAGTTCTTC	CASSLRDTYNEQFF
once	TRBJ1-1	15	-	TRBV19	TGTGCCAGTAGTATAAATTATGCAGGGAACACTGAAGCTTTCTTT	CASSINYAGNTEAFF
many	TRBJ2-5	15	-	TRBV10-3	TGTGCCATCAGTGGGTCCGGGAACCAACAAGAGACCCAGTACTTC	CAISGSGNQQETQYF
-	TRBJ2-1	20	TRBD2	TRBV5-1	TGCGCCAGCAGCTACCCCGGACCGGGACTAGCGGGGGTCTCCTACAATGAGCAGTTCTTC	CASSYPGPGLAGVSYNEQFF
few	TRBJ2-1	16	TRBD2	TRBV6-2/TRBV6-3	TGTGCCAGCAGTTGGTACCCCGGGGGGGCCCACAATGAGCAGTTCTTC	CASSWYPGGAHNEQFF
-	TRBJ2-7	14	TRBD1	TRBV29-1	TGCAGCGTTAAGGACAGGGGGACGACCTACGAGCAGTACTTC	CSVKDRGTTYEQYF
-	TRBJ2-3	17	-	TRBV4-2	TGTGCCAGCAGCCAAGATCAGGAGCCATTAAGCACAGATACGCAGTATTTT	CASSQDQEPLSTDTQYF
-	TRBJ2-7	15	TRBD1	TRBV6-5	TGTGCCAGCAGTTGGGGGACAGGCAATCCCTACGAGCAGTACTTC	CASSWGTGNPYEQYF
-	TRBJ1-2	14	-	TRBV29-1	TGCAGCGTTGAACGAGGGGGGGTGAGCTATGGCTACACCTTC	CSVERGGVSYGYTF
-	TRBJ2-3	14	-	TRBV7-6	TGTGCCAGCAGCTTAGACGGATTCACAGATACGCAGTATTTT	CASSLDGFTDTQYF
few	TRBJ2-3	14	-	TRBV7-9	TGTGCCAGCAGCCCTACAGGGCTCACAGATACGCAGTATTTT	CASSPTGLTDTQYF
-	TRBJ1-5	15	-	TRBV6-1	TGTGCCAGCAGTTTGGGGTGGTCTAGCAATCAGCCCCAGCATTTT	CASSLGWSSNQPQHF
few	TRBJ2-7	13	-	TRBV29-1	TGCAGCGTAGAAACCGGGCCGATCTACGAGCAGTACTTC	CSVETGPIYEQYF
-	TRBJ2-3	13	-	TRBV7-9	TGTGCCAGCAGCTTAGTGGGGGTGGTGACCTCATATTTT	CASSLVGVVTSYF
-	TRBJ2-7	14	-	TRBV5-1	TGCGCCAGCAGCTTGGCCCGGGGCGCCTACGAGCAGTACTTC	CASSLARGAYEQYF
-	TRBJ1-5	16	-	TRBV21-1	TGTGCCAGCAGTAGGGGGACAGACAGGGGCAATCAGCCCCAGCATTTT	CASSRGTDRGNQPQHF
-	TRBJ1-1	14	-	TRBV7-2	TGTGCCAGCAGCCCCGCAACAATGAACACTGAAGCTTTCTTT	CASSPATMNTEAFF
few	TRBJ2-7	15	TRBD2	TRBV4-1	TGCGCCAGCAGCCAAGATCCTGCGGGGGGCGACGAGCAGTACTTC	CASSQDPAGGDEQYF
few	TRBJ1-2	16	-	TRBV7-9	TGTGCCAGCATAAACACCCGAGCGGGTTCGGGCTATGGCTACACCTTC	CASINTRAGSGYGYTF
-	TRBJ2-3	14	-	TRBV7-2	TGTGCCAGCAGCTTCTCACTTGGCACAGATACGCAGTATTTT	CASSFSLGTDTQYF
few	TRBJ1-6	14	TRBD1	TRBV5-5	TGTGCCAGCAGCCCCGGGACAGGACCTTCACCCCTCCACTTT	CASSPGTGPSPLHF
-	TRBJ1-5	15	-	TRBV9	TGTGCCAGCAGCGTGAAGGGCGGTGTCAATCAGCCCCAGCATTTT	CASSVKGGVNQPQHF
-	TRBJ2-1	12	-	TRBV7-6	TGTGCCAGCAGCTCAATAGAGAATGAGCAGTTCTTC	CASSSIENEQFF
few	TRBJ2-2	17	TRBD1	TRBV3-1	TGTGCCAGCAGCCAACGCCCGACAGGGTCGCAAGCGGGGGAGCTGTTTTTT	CASSQRPTGSQAGELFF
few	TRBJ2-3	14	TRBD1	TRBV11-2	TGTGCCAGCAGCCGGGACAGGGACTCAGATACGCAGTATTTT	CASSRDRDSDTQYF
many	TRBJ2-5	17	TRBD2	TRBV24-1	TGTGCCACCAGTGATGCAACTAGCGGGGGGACCCAAGAGACCCAGTACTTC	CATSDATSGGTQETQYF
many	TRBJ1-4	14	TRBD1	TRBV6-5	TGTGCCAGCAGTTATAGTGGGACAGGGCGCAAACTGTTTTTT	CASSYSGTGRKLFF
many	TRBJ2-6	16	-	TRBV5-1	TGCGCCAGCAGCGTGACCGACCACTCTGGGGCCAACGTCCTGACTTTC	CASSVTDHSGANVLTF
many	TRBJ2-2	17	-	TRBV5-1	TGCGCCAGCAGCTTGGCTGCGTTGGGACCCTACACCGGGGAGCTGTTTTTT	CASSLAALGPYTGELFF